This T cell receptor beta chain was documented in a study of blood T cell repertoires in COVID-19. Study summary: In each case, the material was cDNA or gDNA derived from T cells, B-cell-depleted T cells, or PBMCs.

V was shortened by 5 bases and J by 0 bases, with 7 bases between the two germline ends. The CDR3 is 13 residues long. In germline, CDR1 is MNHEY, CDR2 SVGAGI. As handled by the study authors: Scientists estimated how many nucleated cells there were by amplifying reference gene primers. The method was immunoSEQ multiplex PCR; TCRdb's version includes in-frame clones alone and lacks a portion of them. The V and J calls and the clone size are those of that table, but D and trimming were determined from the DNA. The sample carries hundreds of thousands of clones, over 70% recorded once. This clone has more than one count but fewer than ten.

This TCR came from a woman older than 75 with acute or convalescent COVID-19. The J gene is TRBJ1-1, the V gene TRBV6-5; D unclear. The source material was peripheral blood. CDR3 loop: CASSILLNTEAFF. CDR3 coding DNA: TGTGCCAGCAGTATTCTCTTGAACACTGAAGCTTTCTTT.